The present T cell receptor beta chain was sequenced within a study of T cells in Graves' hyperthyroidism and ophthalmopathy. Amplification of TCR beta CDR3 regions used RNA as the template. First-round RT-PCR targeting the TCR CDR3 was performed with the HTBI primer set. MiXCR, run by TCRdb on the multiplex PCR reads, gives a single entry per CDR3 protein. The profile shows a few hundred thousand distinct CDR3 sequences, approximately 23% of them singletons. Trimming cost V 5 bases and J 2 bases, with 14 bases left between them. Germline-derived CDR1 and CDR2 are SGHNT and YENEEA. The CDR3 sequence is 15 residues long. Study-level results: In blood, most of the thyroid clonotypes expanded above 0.001 were also present.

Regarding this clonotype: Antigen: not known.

V is TRBV11-3 and J is TRBJ2-3, with a weak D call TRBD2 (6 bases). The source material was blood. This sequence was found in a woman in her sixties or seventies with Graves' ophthalmopathy. CDR3 coding DNA: TGTGCCAGCAGCAAGGCGCGGGGAATCACAGATACGCAGTATTTT. Amino acid sequence: CASSKARGITDTQYF.